This T cell receptor beta chain was documented in a study of immune characterization of retroperitoneal liposarcoma. This clonotype was counted between two and nine times. TCRdb analysed the PCR reads with MiXCR anew, one entry per CDR3 protein. The sample includes fewer than 6,000 distinct CDR3 sequences, 25% to 40% of them seen just once. The ends were cut back, 7 bases at V and 3 bases at J, with 12 bases in the middle. The CDR3 runs 14 residues. Germline CDR1 is SGHAT and CDR2 is FQNNGV. Material: tumor tissue. The TCR was taken from a female donor with retroperitoneal liposarcoma. This rearrangement joins TRBV11-2 to TRBJ2-2, with D perhaps assigned TRBD1 or TRBD2 (6 bases each). The CDR3 DNA reads as TGTGCCAGCATTCCGGGGGCGTACACCGGGGAGCTGTTTTTT. It translates to CASIPGAYTGELFF.